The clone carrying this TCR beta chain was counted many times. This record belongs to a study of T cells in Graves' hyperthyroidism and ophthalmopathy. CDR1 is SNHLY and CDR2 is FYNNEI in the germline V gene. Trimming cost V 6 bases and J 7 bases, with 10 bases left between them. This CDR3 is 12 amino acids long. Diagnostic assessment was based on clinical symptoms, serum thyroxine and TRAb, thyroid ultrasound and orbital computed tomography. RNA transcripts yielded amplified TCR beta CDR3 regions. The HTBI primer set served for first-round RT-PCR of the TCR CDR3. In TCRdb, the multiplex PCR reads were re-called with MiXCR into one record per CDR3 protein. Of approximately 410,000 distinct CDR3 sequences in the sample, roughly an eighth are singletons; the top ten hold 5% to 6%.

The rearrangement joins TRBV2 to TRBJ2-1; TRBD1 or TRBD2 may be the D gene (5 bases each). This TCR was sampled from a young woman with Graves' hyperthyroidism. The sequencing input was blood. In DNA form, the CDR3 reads TGTGCCAGCAGGGGACCGGGGAATGAGCAGTTCTTC. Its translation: CASRGPGNEQFF.